This T cell receptor (beta chain) was sequenced for a study of T cell responses to AZD1222 COVID-19 vaccine. The study, taken as a whole, reports: Breadth and depth of Spike-specific TCRs rose after two AZD1222 doses. The study sampled repertoires only after the peak T cell response.

This table comes from immunoSEQ multiplex PCR, and its TCRdb copy is limited to in-frame clones, with some not included. The profile shows some 180,000 clones, about nine tenths of them singletons. Trimming left V 3 bases short and J 4 bases short, with 18 bases between. The CDR3 length is 16 residues. From germline, CDR1 is LGHDT and CDR2 YNNKEL (reference sequence). Of note for this clone: Its target is not known.

This chain connects TRBV3-1 (or the pseudogene TRBV3-2) to TRBJ1-2; a weak D match, TRBD1 (6 bases). The material was peripheral blood, obtained on day 0 of AZD1222 vaccination. The clonotype was recovered from an adult in good health. The CDR3 loop reads CASSQPIGGRIYGYTF. DNA of the CDR3: TGTGCCAGCAGCCAGCCCATCGGGGGGCGCATCTATGGCTACACCTTC.